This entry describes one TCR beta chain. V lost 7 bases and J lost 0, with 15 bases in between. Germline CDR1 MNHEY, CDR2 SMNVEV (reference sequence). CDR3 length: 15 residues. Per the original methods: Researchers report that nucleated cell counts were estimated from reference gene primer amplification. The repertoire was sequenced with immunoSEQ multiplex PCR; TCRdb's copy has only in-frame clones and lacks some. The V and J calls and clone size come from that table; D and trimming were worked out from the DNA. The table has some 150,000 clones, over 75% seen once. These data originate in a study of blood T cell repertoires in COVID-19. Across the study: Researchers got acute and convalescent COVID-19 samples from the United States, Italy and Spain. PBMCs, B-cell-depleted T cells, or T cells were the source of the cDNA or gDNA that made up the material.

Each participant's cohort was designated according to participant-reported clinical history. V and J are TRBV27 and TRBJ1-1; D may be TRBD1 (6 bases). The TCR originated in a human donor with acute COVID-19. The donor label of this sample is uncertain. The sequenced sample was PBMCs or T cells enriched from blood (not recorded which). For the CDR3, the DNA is TGTGCCAGCAACCTACAGGGCCCACTGAACACTGAAGCTTTCTTT. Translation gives CASNLQGPLNTEAFF.